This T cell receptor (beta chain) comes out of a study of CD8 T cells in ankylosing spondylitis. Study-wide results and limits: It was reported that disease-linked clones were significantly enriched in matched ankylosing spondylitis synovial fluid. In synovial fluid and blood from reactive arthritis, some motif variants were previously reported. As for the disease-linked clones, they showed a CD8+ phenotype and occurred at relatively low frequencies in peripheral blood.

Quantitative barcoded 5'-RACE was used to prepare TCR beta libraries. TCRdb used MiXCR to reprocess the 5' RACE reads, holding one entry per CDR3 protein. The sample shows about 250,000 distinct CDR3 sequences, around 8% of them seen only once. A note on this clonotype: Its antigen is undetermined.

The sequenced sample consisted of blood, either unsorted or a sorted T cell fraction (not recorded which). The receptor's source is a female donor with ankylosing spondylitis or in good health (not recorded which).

The CDR3 reads CASSRQTPRPYEQYF. The CDR3 region has the DNA TGTGCCAGCAGCCGTCAGACCCCTCGCCCCTACGAGCAGTACTTC. The chain joins TRBV28 to TRBJ2-7; D uncertain. This CDR3 comprises 15 residues. The V end lost 6 bases, the J end lost 2 bases, and 17 bases lay between the germline ends. Per the germline V gene, CDR1 is MDHEN and CDR2 is SYDVKM.